A selection of T cell receptor beta chains follows, all from one sample in a study of blood T cell repertoires in COVID-19. Sequenced by immunoSEQ multiplex PCR; TCRdb stores in-frame clones only, minus some. Of about 380,000 clones listed, approximately 81% are singletons. Sequencing used peripheral blood. The receptors here all came from a woman between 18 and 29 years old with acute or convalescent COVID-19. Each CDR3 is given with its conserved first and last residue. Each record gives: V gene, J gene, D gene, clone size, CDR3 protein, CDR3 DNA. The D gene is left open where the match is weak. The size entry is marked missing in some rows and otherwise reads once, few, many or a size class.

TRBV27	TRBJ2-1	TRBD2	.	CASRALGSGIHEQFF	TGTGCCAGCAGGGCCCTCGGTAGCGGGATCCATGAGCAGTTCTTC
TRBV9	TRBJ1-2	.	.	CASSVGSGVYGYTF	TGTGCCAGCAGCGTAGGGTCCGGGGTCTATGGCTACACCTTC
TRBV19	TRBJ2-1	TRBD2	.	CASSMVSGRYNEQFF	TGTGCCAGTAGTATGGTTAGCGGGAGGTACAATGAGCAGTTCTTC
TRBV12-3/TRBV12-4	TRBJ2-1	.	.	CASRSAWAGEQFF	TGTGCCAGCCGCTCGGCTTGGGCAGGGGAGCAGTTCTTC
TRBV5-5	TRBJ1-5	TRBD1	.	CASSLLGQGNQPQHF	TGTGCCAGCAGCTTATTGGGACAGGGCAATCAGCCCCAGCATTTT
TRBV3-1/TRBV3-2	TRBJ2-5	.	.	CASSRSAGGETQYF	TGTGCCAGCAGCCGGTCAGCGGGTGGAGAGACCCAGTACTTC
TRBV5-1	TRBJ2-7	TRBD1	.	CASSSTGVGDEQYF	TGCGCCAGCAGTTCGACAGGGGTTGGCGACGAGCAGTACTTC
TRBV28	TRBJ2-4	TRBD2	.	CASSKETSSQNIQYF	TGTGCCAGCAGTAAAGAGACTAGCAGCCAAAACATTCAGTACTTC
TRBV5-1	TRBJ1-2	.	.	CASSPGHFNYGYTF	TGCGCCAGCAGCCCGGGACACTTTAACTATGGCTACACCTTC
TRBV6-1	TRBJ1-3	.	once	CASRPQGNGGNTIYF	TGTGCCAGCAGGCCCCAGGGGAATGGGGGAAACACCATATATTTT
TRBV10-3	TRBJ1-2	TRBD1	.	CAISEGQGEGYTF	TGTGCCATCAGTGAGGGACAGGGTGAAGGCTACACCTTC
TRBV28	TRBJ1-3	.	.	CASSLNGGSGNTIYF	TGTGCCAGCAGTTTAAACGGGGGCTCTGGAAACACCATATATTTT
TRBV3-1/TRBV3-2	TRBJ2-3	TRBD2	.	CASSRSLAGGPDTQYF	TGTGCCAGCAGCCGATCACTAGCGGGAGGCCCCGATACGCAGTATTTT
TRBV19	TRBJ1-1	TRBD1	.	CASSRQGGDTEAFF	TGTGCCAGTAGCCGACAGGGTGGGGACACTGAAGCTTTCTTT
TRBV10-3	TRBJ1-3	TRBD1	.	CAISPGQAVGNTIYF	TGTGCCATCAGTCCCGGACAGGCTGTTGGAAACACCATATATTTT
TRBV25-1	TRBJ1-3	TRBD1	.	CASSGTAGNTIYF	TGTGCCAGCAGCGGGACAGCTGGAAACACCATATATTTT
TRBV13	TRBJ2-7	TRBD1	once	CASGRDRGNEQYF	TGTGCCAGCGGCCGGGACAGGGGCAACGAGCAGTACTTC
TRBV19	TRBJ1-2	.	.	CASSMGTHHSGYTF	TGTGCCAGTAGTATGGGGACACATCACTCTGGCTACACCTTC
TRBV29-1	TRBJ2-3	TRBD2	.	CSASPTSGRGGTQYF	TGCAGCGCCTCGCCGACTAGCGGGAGGGGGGGTACGCAGTATTTT
TRBV4-1	TRBJ1-6	.	.	CASSPRGHNNSPLHF	TGCGCCAGCAGCCCAAGGGGACACAATAATTCACCCCTCCACTTT
TRBV28	TRBJ2-1	.	.	CASSFPGLLSNEQFF	TGTGCCAGCAGTTTCCCCGGACTCCTCTCCAATGAGCAGTTCTTC
TRBV18	TRBJ1-5	TRBD1	.	CASSPLDRADNQPQHF	TGTGCCAGCTCACCCTTAGACAGGGCCGACAATCAGCCCCAGCATTTT
TRBV2	TRBJ1-2	.	.	CASSGQSRIYGYTF	TGTGCCAGCAGTGGACAGTCGCGCATTTATGGCTACACCTTC
TRBV19	TRBJ2-7	TRBD1	.	CASSVQATGVGYEQYF	TGTGCCAGTAGTGTTCAAGCTACAGGGGTCGGCTACGAGCAGTACTTC
TRBV6-2/TRBV6-3	TRBJ1-1	.	once	CASSHKQGLEAFF	TGTGCCAGCAGTCATAAACAGGGTTTGGAGGCTTTCTTT
TRBV24-1	TRBJ1-5	.	few	CATSAGESQPQHF	TGTGCCACCAGTGCGGGGGAGAGTCAGCCCCAGCATTTT
TRBV5-1	TRBJ1-1	.	.	CASTLGGADTEAFF	TGCGCCAGCACCCTTGGGGGGGCTGACACTGAAGCTTTCTTT
TRBV28	TRBJ1-3	TRBD1	once	CASEDRAFGNTIYF	TGTGCCAGTGAGGACAGGGCTTTTGGAAACACCATATATTTT